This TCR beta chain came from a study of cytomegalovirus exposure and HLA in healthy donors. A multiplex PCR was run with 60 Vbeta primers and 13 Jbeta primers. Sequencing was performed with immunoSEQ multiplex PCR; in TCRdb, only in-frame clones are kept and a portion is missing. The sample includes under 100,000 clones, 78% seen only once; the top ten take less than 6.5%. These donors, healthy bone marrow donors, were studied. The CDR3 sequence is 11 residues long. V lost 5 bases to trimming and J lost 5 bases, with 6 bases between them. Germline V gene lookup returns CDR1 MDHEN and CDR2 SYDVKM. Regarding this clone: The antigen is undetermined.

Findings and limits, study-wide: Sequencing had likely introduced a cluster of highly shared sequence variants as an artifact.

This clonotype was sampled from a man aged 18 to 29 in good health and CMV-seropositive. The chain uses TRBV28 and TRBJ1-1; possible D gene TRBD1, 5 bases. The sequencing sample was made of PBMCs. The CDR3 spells CASSDSTEAFF. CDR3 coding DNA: TGTGCCAGCAGTGACAGTACTGAAGCTTTCTTT.